This T cell receptor beta chain was sequenced during a study of T cells in Graves' hyperthyroidism and ophthalmopathy. This clonotype was seen at least ten times. RNA transcripts provided the source from which TCR beta CDR3 regions were amplified. The study used the HTBI primer set for a first-round RT-PCR of the TCR CDR3. TCRdb analysed the multiplex PCR reads with MiXCR anew, one entry per CDR3 protein. The profile covers around 440,000 distinct CDR3 sequences, with approximately 15% appearing a single time and around 7.3% taken by the ten largest. This receptor was taken from a woman in her late teens or twenties with Graves' hyperthyroidism. The sequencing sample was made of blood.

CDR3 bases: TGCAGTGCTAGAGCCAAGGGAAGAAACACCATATATTTT. This codes for CSARAKGRNTIYF. The J gene is TRBJ1-3, the V gene TRBV20-1; D ambiguous. CDR3 length: 13 residues. V was clipped by 1 base and J by 5 bases, with 9 bases between them. Germline V gives CDR1 DFQATT, CDR2 SNEGSKA (reference sequence).